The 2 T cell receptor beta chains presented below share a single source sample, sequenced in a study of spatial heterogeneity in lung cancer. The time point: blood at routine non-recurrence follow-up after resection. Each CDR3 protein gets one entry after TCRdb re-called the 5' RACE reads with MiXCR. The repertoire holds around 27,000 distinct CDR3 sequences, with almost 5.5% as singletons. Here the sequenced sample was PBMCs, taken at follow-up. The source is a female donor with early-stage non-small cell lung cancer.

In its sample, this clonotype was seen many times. The CDR3 DNA reads as TGTGCCAGCAGCCAAGATCTGGGTGCTGAGAAGTATGAGCAGTTCTTC. Encoded protein: CASSQDLGAEKYEQFF. This sequence joins TRBV4-2 and TRBJ2-1, with D hard to call. The ends were cut back, 0 bases at V and 8 bases at J, with 17 bases in the middle. Germline lookup yields CDR1 LGHNA and CDR2 YNFKEQ. The CDR3 runs 16 residues.

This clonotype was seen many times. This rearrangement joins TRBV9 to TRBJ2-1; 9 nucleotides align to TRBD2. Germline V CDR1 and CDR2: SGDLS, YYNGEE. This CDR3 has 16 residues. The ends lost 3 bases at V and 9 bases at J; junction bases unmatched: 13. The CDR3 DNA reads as TGTGCCAGCAGCGGGGGACTAGCTATCGGGGTCGGTGAGCAGTTCTTC. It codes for CASSGGLAIGVGEQFF. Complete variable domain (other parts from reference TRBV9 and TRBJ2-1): DSGVTQTPKHLITATGQRVTLRCSPRSGDLSVYWYQQSLDQGLQFLIQYYNGEERAKGNILERFSAQQFPDLHSELNLSSLELGDSALYFCASSGGLAIGVGEQFFGPGTRLTVL.